This TCR beta chain was identified during a study of cytomegalovirus exposure and HLA in healthy donors. Whole-study context: Per a later analysis, the approximately 690 first-cohort and fewer than 150 validation repertoires shared one platform.

The V and J ends lost 2 bases and 3 bases respectively, with 13 bases between them. This CDR3 is 16 amino acids long. Germline V CDR1 and CDR2: KGHSH, LQKENI. TCRdb's table, derived via immunoSEQ multiplex PCR, lists solely in-frame clones and lacks some. The sample holds about 160,000 clones, about 96% seen once. Study-wide findings and caveats: The listing of fewer than 200 TCR beta chains classed them as cytomegalovirus-associated. A few of the chains that were CMV-associated were confirmed in vitro to be specific for CMV antigens. Rare TCR sequences predominated, though certain public TCRs were found in many donors.

Of note for this clone: The antigen is not known.

The J gene is TRBJ2-2, the V gene TRBV18; possibly TRBD2 for D (5 bases). Sequencing input: PBMCs. The source of this sequence is a woman between 18 and 29 years old in good health and CMV-seronegative. The CDR3 sequence is CASSPAGGRDTGELFF. CDR3 bases: TGTGCCAGCTCACCAGCCGGAGGACGGGACACCGGGGAGCTGTTTTTT.